This T cell receptor (beta chain) was captured by sequencing in a study of metastatic and nonmetastatic thyroid tumors. Via MiXCR, TCRdb re-called the PCR reads. The sample lists approximately 28,000 clones, roughly 15% occurring once. Trimming cost V 4 bases and J 4 bases; bases outside gene matches: 9. Germline loops: CDR1 SGHTA, CDR2 FQGNSA. This CDR3 is 15 amino acids long. Before thyroid surgery, none of the patients had received any treatment. The sequenced sample was blood. The chain has TRBV7-2 and TRBJ1-2; 7 bases fit TRBD1. This receptor was obtained from a male donor with papillary thyroid cancer or a benign thyroid nodule (not recorded which). Some clones in this sample may be carry-over from other donors' samples. The CDR3 DNA reads as TGTGCCAGCAGCTCAGGGGGGCAGGGAGGCTATGGCTACACCTTC. It encodes CASSSGGQGGYGYTF. Full variable domain (outside the CDR3, taken from reference TRBV7-2 and TRBJ1-2): GAGVSQSPSNKVTEKGKDVELRCDPISGHTALYWYRQSLGQGLEFLIYFQGNSAPDKSGLPSDRFSAERTGGSVSTLTIQRTQQEDSAVYLCASSSGGQGGYGYTFGSGTRLTVV.